The 20 T cell receptor beta chains presented below share a single source sample, sequenced in a study of CD8 T cells in ankylosing spondylitis (TCRdb year 2017). The library was produced with 5' RACE. Data came from an Illumina HiSeq 2500. The public reads were reanalyzed by TCRdb: fastp trimming at Q25, MiXCR alignment, in-frame beta chains only. Under each unique CDR3 protein, matching rows form one entry showing the most common genes and DNA. This sample is represented by about 110,000 distinct CDR3 sequences; around 24% of them were singletons. Clones ranked in the top ten supply about 12% of the sample. The specimen sequenced was synovial fluid, either unsorted or a sorted T cell fraction (not recorded which). Receptor source: a male donor with ankylosing spondylitis.

This chain connects TRBV2 to TRBJ1-1; D call uncertain. Trimming cost V 7 bases and J 3 bases, with 18 bases left between them. CDR1 is SNHLY, CDR2 FYNNEI, per germline. The CDR3 consists of 15 residues. The CDR3 is CASIGRQVGYTEAFF. Here the CDR3 DNA reads TGTGCCAGCATCGGACGCCAGGTCGGGTACACTGAAGCTTTCTTT.

This clonotype was detected only a few times. The chain joins TRBV10-2 to TRBJ2-2; TRBD1 might be the D (5 bases). Trimming cost V 0 bases and J 3 bases, with 11 bases left between them. The CDR3 sequence is 16 residues long. Germline values: CDR1 WSHSY, CDR2 SAAADI. The CDR3: CASSESPGWDTGELFF. The CDR3 nucleotides are TGCGCCAGCAGTGAGTCTCCAGGGTGGGACACCGGGGAGCTGTTTTTT.

The gene calls are TRBV3-1 and TRBJ2-1; D may be TRBD1 (7 bases). Germline CDR1 and CDR2: LGHDT and YNNKEL (reference sequence). The CDR3 loop spans 13 amino acids. Trimming took 4 bases from V and 7 from J, leaving 11 bases between them. Here the CDR3 reads CASSPQGGNEQFF. For the CDR3, the DNA is TGTGCCAGCAGCCCTCAGGGGGGAAATGAGCAGTTCTTC.

V usage is TRBV21-1 and J usage is TRBJ2-7; TRBD1, the table's D call, lacks a check against the DNA. TRBV21-1 is an annotated pseudogene. This CDR3 has 16 amino acids. The CDR3 region is CASSKDGTVCYCEQYF. The CDR3, as DNA: TGTGCCAGCAGCAAAGACGGGACAGTGTGTTATTGCGAGCAGTACTTC.

The J gene is TRBJ2-2, the V gene TRBV12-3 or TRBV12-4; 9 bases align to TRBD1. CDR3 size: 15 residues. V dropped 6 bases and J dropped 5; count of bases not matched to a gene: 7. The DNA of the CDR3 is TGTGCCAGCAGACCCGGGACAGGGTTTACCGGGGAGCTGTTTTTT. Protein sequence: CASRPGTGFTGELFF.

The gene calls are TRBV7-9 and TRBJ1-2; 9 nucleotides align to TRBD1. Germline V gene sequence: CDR1 SEHNR, CDR2 FQNEAQ (reference sequence). J was trimmed by 2 bases and V by 5 bases; bases with no gene match: 0. This CDR3 is built from 13 residues. CDR3 loop: CASSGTGNYGYTF. The CDR3, as DNA: TGTGCCAGCAGCGGGACAGGGAACTATGGCTACACCTTC.

The chain carries TRBV24-1 and TRBJ2-1, with TRBD1 matching 7 bases. The CDR3 totals 16 residues. The V gene's germline CDR1 is KGHDR and CDR2 SFDVKD. J was trimmed by 5 bases and V by 0 bases; bases with no gene match: 6. The CDR3 region has the DNA TGTGCCACCAGTGATTTGCGGGCAGGGGGTAACAATGAGCAGTTCTTC. Its translation is CATSDLRAGGNNEQFF.

This clonotype came up many times. The rearrangement uses TRBV20-1 and TRBJ1-2, with 7 nucleotides matching TRBD1. Trimming at V came to 7 bases and at J to 4 bases, leaving 9 bases not matched to a gene. This CDR3 contains 13 residues. Germline assignment: CDR1 DFQATT and CDR2 SNEGSKA (reference sequence). CDR3 nucleotides: TGCAGTGTTTCTGGGACAGCCTCCTATGGCTACACCTTC. Translating gives CSVSGTASYGYTF.

The chain recombines TRBV30 with TRBJ2-6; TRBD2 aligns across 8 bases. This CDR3 has 16 residues. Losses at the gene ends were 0 bases for V and 4 bases for J; bases not matched to a gene: 5. CDR1 and CDR2 (germline): GTSNPN, SVGIG (reference sequence). In DNA form, the CDR3 reads TGTGCCTGGAGTGTCCGGGAGGGCCTCGGGGCCAACGTCCTGACTTTC. Encoded protein: CAWSVREGLGANVLTF.

The CDR3 DNA is TGTGCCAGCAGCTTGGCTCAATCCCCCAGGGGTTTTGAGACCCAGTACTTC. Amino acids: CASSLAQSPRGFETQYF. The chain employs TRBV5-8 and TRBJ2-5; possibly TRBD1 for D (6 bases). The CDR3 consists of 17 residues. Trimming left V 0 bases short and J 5 bases short, with 20 bases between. CDR1 is SGHTS, CDR2 YDEGEE, per germline.

This clonotype has only a few counts. One end of the junction is discordant with germline, which a read error may explain. The genes are TRBV5-6 and TRBJ2-5; the match to TRBD2 covers 15 bases. This CDR3 region has 16 residues. Germline V lookup: CDR1 SGHDT, CDR2 YYEEEE. The DNA of the CDR3 is TGTGCCAGCAGTTTGGGACTAGCGGGAGGATGGGAGACCCAGTACTTC. Its protein product is CASSLGLAGGWETQYF.

This clonotype was seen only a few times. The genes are TRBV4-2 and TRBJ2-2; no firm D call. Germline lookup yields CDR1 LGHNA and CDR2 YNFKEQ. The length of the CDR3 is 14 residues. The ends were cut back, 0 bases at V and 7 bases at J, with 9 bases in the middle. Here the CDR3 reads CASSQELRDGELFF. As DNA, the CDR3 is TGTGCCAGCAGCCAAGAACTTAGAGACGGGGAGCTGTTTTTT.

This clonotype was counted only a few times. CDR3 residues: CSARLAGSSYEQYF. The CDR3, as DNA: TGCAGTGCTCGACTAGCGGGAAGCTCCTACGAGCAGTACTTC. This chain joins TRBV20-1 and TRBJ2-7; 11 nucleotides agree with TRBD2. The CDR3 covers 14 residues. CDR1 is DFQATT, CDR2 SNEGSKA, per germline (reference sequence). With 5 bases clipped from V and 0 bases from J, the junction kept 3 bases outside the gene matches.

Note on this clonotype: The junction does not match germline at one end; this may be a read error. V gene TRBV19 combines with J gene TRBJ2-2; D might be TRBD1 (5 bases). The CDR3 has 13 amino acids. CDR1 and CDR2 (germline): LNHDA, SQIVND (reference sequence). DNA of the CDR3: TGTGCTAGTAAAAGGGGCAACACCGGGGAGCTGTTTTTT. The encoded protein is CASKRGNTGELFF.

The V gene is TRBV5-1, the J gene TRBJ1-3; no definite D call. The CDR3 is 14 residues long. Germline V gives CDR1 SGHRS, CDR2 YFSETQ. Trimming took 4 bases from V and 0 from J, leaving 8 bases between them. CDR3 bases: TGCGCCAGCAGCCCCGGCTTCTCTGGAAACACCATATATTTT. It translates to CASSPGFSGNTIYF.

The chain couples TRBV6-1 to TRBJ2-5; 7 nucleotides align to TRBD1. With 3 bases clipped from V and 6 bases from J, the junction kept 4 bases outside the gene matches. This CDR3 comprises 13 residues. Germline CDR1 is MNHNS and CDR2 is SASEGT. The CDR3 loop reads CASSDRGLKTQYF. As DNA, the CDR3 is TGTGCCAGCAGTGACAGGGGGTTAAAGACCCAGTACTTC.

In this sample, this clonotype turned up a few times. This chain links TRBV12-3 or TRBV12-4 with TRBJ2-3; 8 bases agree with TRBD1. J was trimmed by 2 bases and V by 5 bases; bases with no gene match: 6. The CDR3 is 15 amino acids. The CDR3 reads CASSPRTGITDTQYF. CDR3 DNA: TGTGCCAGCAGTCCGCGGACAGGGATCACAGATACGCAGTATTTT.

A few counts support this clonotype. In nucleotides, the CDR3 is TGTGCCAGCAGCTTACTCTCCGGGGCCCAGTACTTC. It codes for CASSLLSGAQYF. This chain joins TRBV7-9 and TRBJ2-5, with TRBD2 as a possible D gene (5 bases). Trimming shortened V by 2 bases and J by 9 bases, and 10 bases separated the two germline ends. The CDR3 loop spans 12 amino acids. Germline-derived CDR1 and CDR2 are SEHNR and FQNEAQ (reference sequence).

To note about this clonotype: A junction end diverges from the germline sequence, so it may reflect a read error. The genes are TRBV12-3 or TRBV12-4 and TRBJ2-2; TRBD1 agrees at 7 bases. The CDR3 is 11 amino acids. The CDR3 protein is CASRLTGELFF. The CDR3 nucleotides read TGTGCCAGCAGGCTCACAGGGGAACTGTTTTTT.

This sequence joins TRBV9 and TRBJ1-3; possible D gene TRBD1, 6 bases. With 7 bases removed from V and 3 bases from J, the gap between germline ends came to 11 bases. Germline V gene lookup returns CDR1 SGDLS and CDR2 YYNGEE. CDR3 size: 13 residues. The CDR3 DNA sequence: TGTGCCAGCGGTACAGGGCTTGGAAACACCATATATTTT. Protein: CASGTGLGNTIYF.